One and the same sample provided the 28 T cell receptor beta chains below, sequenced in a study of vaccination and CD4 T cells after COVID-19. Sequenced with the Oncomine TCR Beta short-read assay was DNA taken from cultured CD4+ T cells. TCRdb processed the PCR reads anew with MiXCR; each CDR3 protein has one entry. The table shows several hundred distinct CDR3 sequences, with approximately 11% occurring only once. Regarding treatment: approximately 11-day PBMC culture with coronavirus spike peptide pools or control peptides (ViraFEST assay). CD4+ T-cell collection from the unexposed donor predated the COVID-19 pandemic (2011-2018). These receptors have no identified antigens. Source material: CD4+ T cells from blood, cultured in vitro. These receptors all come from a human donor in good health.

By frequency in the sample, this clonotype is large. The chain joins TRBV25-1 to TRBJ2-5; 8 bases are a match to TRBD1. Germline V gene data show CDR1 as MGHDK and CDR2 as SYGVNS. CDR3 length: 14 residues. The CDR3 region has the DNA TGTGCAGCGGCGGACAGGGCATTGTTGGAGACCCAGTACTTC. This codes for CAAADRALLETQYF.

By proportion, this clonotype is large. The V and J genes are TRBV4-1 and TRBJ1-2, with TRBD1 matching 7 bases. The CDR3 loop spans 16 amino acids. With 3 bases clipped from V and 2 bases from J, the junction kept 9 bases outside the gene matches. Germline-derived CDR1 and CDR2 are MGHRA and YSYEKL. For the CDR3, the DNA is TGCGCCAGCAGCCAGAGGGAAGGGACAGCGAACTATGGCTACACCTTC. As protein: CASSQREGTANYGYTF.

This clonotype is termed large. The CDR3 region has the DNA TGTGCCAGCAGCGGCAGGACTAGCGGGAGGGGGGAGACCCAGTACTTC. This sequence encodes CASSGRTSGRGETQYF. The V and J genes are TRBV7-3 and TRBJ2-5; 15 bases fit TRBD2. The trim removed 5 bases at V and 5 bases at J, leaving 6 bases unmatched. The CDR3 loop spans 16 amino acids. Germline CDR1 reads SGHTA; CDR2 reads FQGTGA.

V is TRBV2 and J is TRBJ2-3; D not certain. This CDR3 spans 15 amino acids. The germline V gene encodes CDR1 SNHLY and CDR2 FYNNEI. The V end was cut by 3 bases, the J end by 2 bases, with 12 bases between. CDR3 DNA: TGTGCCAGCAGTGAGATTGAAAGGGTCACAGATACGCAGTATTTT. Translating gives CASSEIERVTDTQYF.

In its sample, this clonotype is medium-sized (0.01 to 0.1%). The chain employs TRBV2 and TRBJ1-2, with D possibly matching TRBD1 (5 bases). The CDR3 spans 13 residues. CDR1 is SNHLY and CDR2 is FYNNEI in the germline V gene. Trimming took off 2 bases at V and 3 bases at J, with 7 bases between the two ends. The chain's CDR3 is CASSESRDYGYTF. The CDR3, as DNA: TGTGCCAGCAGTGAATCCAGGGACTATGGCTACACCTTC.

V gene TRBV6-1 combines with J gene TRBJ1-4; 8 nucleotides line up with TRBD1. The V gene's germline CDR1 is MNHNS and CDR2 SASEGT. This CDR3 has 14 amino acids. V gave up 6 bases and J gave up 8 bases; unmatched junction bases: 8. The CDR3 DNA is TGTGCCAGCAGCGAGGACAGGGTGGTGGAAAAACTGTTTTTT. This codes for CASSEDRVVEKLFF.

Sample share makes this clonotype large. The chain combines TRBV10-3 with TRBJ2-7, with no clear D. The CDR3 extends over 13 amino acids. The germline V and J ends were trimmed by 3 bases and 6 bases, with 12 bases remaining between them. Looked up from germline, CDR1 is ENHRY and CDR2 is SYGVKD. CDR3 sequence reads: CAISDHRSLEQYF. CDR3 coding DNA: TGTGCCATCAGTGATCACCGGTCCCTCGAGCAGTACTTC.

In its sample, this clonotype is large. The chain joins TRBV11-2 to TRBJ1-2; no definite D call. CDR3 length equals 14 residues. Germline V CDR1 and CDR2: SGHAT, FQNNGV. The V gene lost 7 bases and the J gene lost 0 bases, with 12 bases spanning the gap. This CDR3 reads CASNQVLTNYGYTF. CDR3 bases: TGTGCCAGCAATCAGGTGTTGACTAACTATGGCTACACCTTC.

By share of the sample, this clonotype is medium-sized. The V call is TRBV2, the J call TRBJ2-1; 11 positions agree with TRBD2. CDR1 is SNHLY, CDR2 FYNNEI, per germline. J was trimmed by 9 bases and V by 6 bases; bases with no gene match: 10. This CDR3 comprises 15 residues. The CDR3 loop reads CASRFIAGGPSEQFF. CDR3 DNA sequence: TGTGCCAGCAGGTTTATAGCGGGAGGGCCTAGTGAGCAGTTCTTC.

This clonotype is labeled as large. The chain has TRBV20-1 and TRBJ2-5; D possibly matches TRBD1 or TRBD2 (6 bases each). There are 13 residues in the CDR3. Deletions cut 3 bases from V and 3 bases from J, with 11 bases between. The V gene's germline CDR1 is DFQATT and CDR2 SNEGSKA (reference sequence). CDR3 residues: CSARGGSKETQYF. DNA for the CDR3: TGCAGTGCTAGGGGGGGCTCAAAAGAGACCCAGTACTTC.

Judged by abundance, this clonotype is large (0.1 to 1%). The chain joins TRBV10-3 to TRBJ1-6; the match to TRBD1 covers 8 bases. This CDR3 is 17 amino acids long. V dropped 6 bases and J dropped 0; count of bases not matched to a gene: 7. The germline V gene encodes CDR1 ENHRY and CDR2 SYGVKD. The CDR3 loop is CAISGDRRSSYNSPLHF. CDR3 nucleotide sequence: TGTGCCATCAGCGGGGACAGGAGAAGCTCCTATAATTCACCCCTCCACTTT.

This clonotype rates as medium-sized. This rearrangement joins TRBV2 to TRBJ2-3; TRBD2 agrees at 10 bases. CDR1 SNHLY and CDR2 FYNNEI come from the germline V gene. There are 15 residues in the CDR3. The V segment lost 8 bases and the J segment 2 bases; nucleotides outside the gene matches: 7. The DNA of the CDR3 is TGTGCCAGCGCGCGAGCGGGAGGGACCACAGATACGCAGTATTTT. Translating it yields CASARAGGTTDTQYF.

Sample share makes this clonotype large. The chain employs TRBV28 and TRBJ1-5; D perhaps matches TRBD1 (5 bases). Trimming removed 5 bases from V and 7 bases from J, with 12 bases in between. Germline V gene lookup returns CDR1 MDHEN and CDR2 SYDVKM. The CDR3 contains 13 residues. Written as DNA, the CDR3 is TGTGCCAGCAGTCCATCAGGGCCCCAGCCCCAGCATTTT. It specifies CASSPSGPQPQHF.

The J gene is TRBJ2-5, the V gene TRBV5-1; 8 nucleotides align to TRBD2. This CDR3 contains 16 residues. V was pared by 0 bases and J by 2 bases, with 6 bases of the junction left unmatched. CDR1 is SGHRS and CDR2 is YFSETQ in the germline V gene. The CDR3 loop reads CASSLVSSGGQETQYF. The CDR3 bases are TGCGCCAGCAGCTTGGTTTCCAGCGGGGGACAAGAGACCCAGTACTTC.

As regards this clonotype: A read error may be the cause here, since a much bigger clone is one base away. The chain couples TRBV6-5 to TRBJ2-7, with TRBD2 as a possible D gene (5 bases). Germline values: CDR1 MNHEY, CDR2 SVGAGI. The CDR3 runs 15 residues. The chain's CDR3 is CASSYAPTRVVERYF. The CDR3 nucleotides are TGTGCCAGCAGTTACGCCCCGACGAGGGTAGTGGAGCGGTACTTC.

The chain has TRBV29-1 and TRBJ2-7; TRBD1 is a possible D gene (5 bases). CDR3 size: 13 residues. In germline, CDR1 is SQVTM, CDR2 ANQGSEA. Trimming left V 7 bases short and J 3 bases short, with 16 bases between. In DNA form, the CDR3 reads TGCAGCGCTAACTCAGGGTTAGGCTACGAGCAGTACTTC. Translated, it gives CSANSGLGYEQYF.

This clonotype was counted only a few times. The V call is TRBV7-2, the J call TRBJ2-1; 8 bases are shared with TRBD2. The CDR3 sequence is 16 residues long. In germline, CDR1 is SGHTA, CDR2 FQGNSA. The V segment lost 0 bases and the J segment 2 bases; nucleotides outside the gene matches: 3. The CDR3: CASSLASGVTYNEQFF. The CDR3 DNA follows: TGTGCCAGCAGCTTAGCTAGCGGGGTTACCTACAATGAGCAGTTCTTC.

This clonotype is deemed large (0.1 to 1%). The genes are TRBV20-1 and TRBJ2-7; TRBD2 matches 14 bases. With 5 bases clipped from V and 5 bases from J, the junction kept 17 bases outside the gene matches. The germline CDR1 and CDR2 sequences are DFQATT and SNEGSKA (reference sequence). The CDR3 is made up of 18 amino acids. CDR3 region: CSAASGLAGASSGNEQYF. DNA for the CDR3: TGCAGTGCTGCTTCGGGACTAGCGGGAGCGAGCTCCGGGAACGAGCAGTACTTC.

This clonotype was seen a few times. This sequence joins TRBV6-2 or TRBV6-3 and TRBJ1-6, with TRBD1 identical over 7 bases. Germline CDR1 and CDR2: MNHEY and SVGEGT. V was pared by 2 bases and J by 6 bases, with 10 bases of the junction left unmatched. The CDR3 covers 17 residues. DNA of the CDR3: TGTGCCAGCAGTTACCCGCCAGGGGGGTTTTTTAATTCACCCCTCCACTTT. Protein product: CASSYPPGGFFNSPLHF.

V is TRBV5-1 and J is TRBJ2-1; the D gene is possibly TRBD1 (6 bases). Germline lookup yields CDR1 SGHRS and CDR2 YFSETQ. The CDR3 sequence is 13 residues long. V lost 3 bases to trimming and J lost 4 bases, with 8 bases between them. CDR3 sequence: CASSSQGYNEQFF. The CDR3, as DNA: TGCGCCAGCAGCTCCCAGGGGTACAATGAGCAGTTCTTC.

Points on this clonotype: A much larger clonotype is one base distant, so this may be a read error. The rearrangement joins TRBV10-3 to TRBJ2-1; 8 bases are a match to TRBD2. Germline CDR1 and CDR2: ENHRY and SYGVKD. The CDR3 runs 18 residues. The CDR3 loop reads CATRVGIGGGSSYNGQFF. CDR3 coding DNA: TGTGCCACCCGTGTGGGGATCGGGGGGGGGAGCTCCTACAATGGGCAGTTCTTC.

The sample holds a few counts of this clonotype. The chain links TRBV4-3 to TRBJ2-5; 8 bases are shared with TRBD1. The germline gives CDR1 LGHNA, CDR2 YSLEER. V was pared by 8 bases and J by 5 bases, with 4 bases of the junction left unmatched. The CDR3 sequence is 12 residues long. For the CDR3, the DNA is TGCGCCAGCTCTCACAGGGGGGAGACCCAGTACTTC. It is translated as CASSHRGETQYF.

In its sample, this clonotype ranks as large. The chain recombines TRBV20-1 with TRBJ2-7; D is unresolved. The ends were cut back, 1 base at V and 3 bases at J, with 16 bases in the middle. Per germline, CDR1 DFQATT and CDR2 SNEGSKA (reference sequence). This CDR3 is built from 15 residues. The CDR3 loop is CSARVAGKPNYEQYF. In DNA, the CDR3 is TGCAGTGCTAGAGTTGCCGGAAAACCAAACTACGAGCAGTACTTC.

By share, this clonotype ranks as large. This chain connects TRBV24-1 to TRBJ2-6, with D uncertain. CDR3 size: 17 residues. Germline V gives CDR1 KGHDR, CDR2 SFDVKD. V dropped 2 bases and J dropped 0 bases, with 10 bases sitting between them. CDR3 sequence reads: CATSDWGLSSGANVLTF. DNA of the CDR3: TGTGCCACCAGTGATTGGGGTCTAAGCTCTGGGGCCAACGTCCTGACTTTC.

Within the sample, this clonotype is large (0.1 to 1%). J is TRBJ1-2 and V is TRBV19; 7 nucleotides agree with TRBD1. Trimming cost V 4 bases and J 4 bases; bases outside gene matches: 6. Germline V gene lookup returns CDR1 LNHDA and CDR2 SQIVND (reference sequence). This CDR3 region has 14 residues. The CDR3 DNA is TGTGCCAGTAGTACCTCACAGGGGTTCTATGGCTACACCTTC. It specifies CASSTSQGFYGYTF.

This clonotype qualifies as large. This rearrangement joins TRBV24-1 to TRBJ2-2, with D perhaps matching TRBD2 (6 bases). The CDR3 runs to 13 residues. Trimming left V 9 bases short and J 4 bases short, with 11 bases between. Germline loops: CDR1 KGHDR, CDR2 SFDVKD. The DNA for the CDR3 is TGTGCCACCCGGGGGTATGGCACCGGGGAGCTGTTTTTT. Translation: CATRGYGTGELFF.

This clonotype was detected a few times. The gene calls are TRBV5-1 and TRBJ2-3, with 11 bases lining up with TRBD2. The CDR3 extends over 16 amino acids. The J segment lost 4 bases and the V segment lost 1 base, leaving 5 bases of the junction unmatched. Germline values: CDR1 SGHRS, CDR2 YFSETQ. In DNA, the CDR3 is TGCGCCAGCAGCTTGTTGACTAGCGGGACATCAGATACGCAGTATTTT. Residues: CASSLLTSGTSDTQYF.

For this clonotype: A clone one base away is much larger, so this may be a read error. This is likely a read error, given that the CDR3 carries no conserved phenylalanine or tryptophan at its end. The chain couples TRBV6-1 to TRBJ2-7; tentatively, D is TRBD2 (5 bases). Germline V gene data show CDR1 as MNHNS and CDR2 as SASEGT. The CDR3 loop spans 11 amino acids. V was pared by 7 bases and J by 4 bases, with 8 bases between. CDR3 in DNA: TGTGCCAGCAAGGGAGTTTACGAGCAGTACCTC. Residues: CASKGVYEQYL.